Each of the 7 T cell receptor beta chains below was sequenced from the same sample in a study of T cell repertoires in cytomegalovirus infection. TCRdb analysed the reads with MiXCR anew, one entry per CDR3 protein. The sample has around 360,000 distinct CDR3 sequences, roughly 34% seen once. For these TCRs, the target antigens are not known. The source was cultured PBMCs, collected from culture after CMV antigen stimulation. All receptors derive from a human donor in good health (CMV status not recorded). Some clones in this sample may be carry-over from other donors' samples.

This sequence joins TRBV20-1 and TRBJ1-5, with 11 bases identical to TRBD1. CDR3 length: 16 amino acids. The junction had 7 bases not matched to a gene; V was cut back by 4 bases and J by 2 bases. Germline V gene data show CDR1 as DFQATT and CDR2 as SNEGSKA (reference sequence). CDR3 nucleotide sequence: TGCAGTGCTATGGACAGGGGGCGCTGGGGCAATCAGCCCCAGCATTTT. Translation: CSAMDRGRWGNQPQHF.

The V call is TRBV4-3, the J call TRBJ2-7; 8 bases are a match to TRBD1. Losses at the gene ends were 5 bases for V and 2 bases for J; bases not matched to a gene: 8. Germline CDR1 and CDR2: LGHNA and YSLEER. This CDR3 spans 15 amino acids. The chain's CDR3 is CASSSRQGITYEQYF. The CDR3 DNA reads as TGCGCCAGCAGCTCACGACAGGGGATAACCTACGAGCAGTACTTC.

The chain combines TRBV5-4 with TRBJ2-5; 11 bases are shared with TRBD1. With V trimmed by 2 bases and J by 5 bases, 5 bases remained unmatched. There are 15 residues in the CDR3. Germline CDR1 SGHNT, CDR2 YYREEE (reference sequence). DNA for the CDR3: TGTGCCAGCAGCTTTCCCGGGACAGGGGGGGAGACCCAGTACTTC. Translating it yields CASSFPGTGGETQYF. Filled out from reference TRBV5-4 and TRBJ2-5, the complete variable domain reads ETGVTQSPTHLIKTRGQQVTLRCSSQSGHNTVSWYQQALGQGPQFIFQYYREEENGRGNFPPRFSGLQFPNYSSELNVNALELDDSALYLCASSFPGTGGETQYFGPGTRLLVL.

The chain combines TRBV27 with TRBJ1-2, with D possibly matching TRBD1 (6 bases). This CDR3 is 14 amino acids long. V lost 3 bases, J lost 6 bases, and 14 bases lay in between. Germline lookup yields CDR1 MNHEY and CDR2 SMNVEV (reference sequence). The chain's CDR3 is CASSFSQGIDGYTF. CDR3 nucleotides: TGTGCCAGCAGTTTCTCACAGGGCATTGATGGCTACACCTTC.

The V gene is TRBV6-6, the J gene TRBJ1-5; TRBD1 aligns across 7 bases. The J segment lost 5 bases and the V segment lost 4 bases, leaving 5 bases of the junction unmatched. Germline V gene sequence: CDR1 MNHNY, CDR2 SVGAGI (reference sequence). The CDR3 consists of 14 residues. CDR3 coding DNA: TGTGCCAGCAGTTTACAGGGGTACTATCAGCCCCAGCATTTT. As protein: CASSLQGYYQPQHF.

The table lists this clonotype with a few counts. This rearrangement joins TRBV7-2 to TRBJ2-1; D is uncertain. The V and J ends lost 0 bases and 3 bases respectively, with 9 bases between them. Germline V gives CDR1 SGHTA, CDR2 FQGNSA. The CDR3 has 15 residues. CDR3 coding DNA: TGTGCCAGCAGCTTAGCGAGCGAGTACTACAATGAGCAGTTCTTC. It yields the protein CASSLASEYYNEQFF.

The chain combines TRBV7-4 with TRBJ1-2; D call uncertain. Germline V lookup: CDR1 SGHVT, CDR2 SQSDAQ. The CDR3 is made up of 14 amino acids. Trimming left V 5 bases short and J 7 bases short, with 17 bases between. CDR3 sequence (DNA): TGTGCCAGCAGCCCCGGGCCCAACGTACCTGGCTACACCTTC. Residues: CASSPGPNVPGYTF.